This T cell receptor beta chain was found in a study of cytomegalovirus exposure and HLA in healthy donors. Germline V gives CDR1 LNHDA, CDR2 SQIVND (reference sequence). This CDR3 contains 15 residues. J gave up 2 bases and V 7 bases, and 6 bases lay outside the gene matches. Vbeta (60) and Jbeta (13) primers were used in the PCR. Generated by immunoSEQ multiplex PCR, the TCRdb table keeps only in-frame clones and is missing some. Counted here are 95,000 to 150,000 clones, approximately 80% occurring once; the ten biggest clones make up approximately 8.8%. Sample: PBMCs. The source of this sequence is a female donor in good health and CMV-seropositive. The rearrangement joins TRBV19 to TRBJ2-3; 10 bases fit TRBD1. CDR3: CASTATGGITDTQYF. DNA of the CDR3: TGTGCCAGTACCGCGACAGGGGGCATCACAGATACGCAGTATTTT. Looking up the rest from reference TRBV19 and TRBJ2-3 gives the full variable domain: DGGITQSPKYLFRKEGQNVTLSCEQNLNHDAMYWYRQDPGQGLRLIYYSQIVNDFQKGDIAEGYSVSREKKESFPLTVTSAQKNPTAFYLCASTATGGITDTQYFGPGTRLTVL.